The clone carrying this T cell receptor beta chain was seen many times. The antigen is unknown. The data stem from a study of molecular identifiers for immune sequencing clone quantification. General study findings and limits: Spiked Jurkat TCR RNA equivalent to one cell reportedly surfaced among approximately 1.1 million naive cells.

Naive CD8 sequencing libraries were generated from around 18,000 to 910,000 sorted cells, with 10%, 30% or 50% RNA as input. When naive CD8 T cells were sorted, they were gated as CD8+CD4-CCR7+CD45RA+. V dropped 3 bases and J dropped 3 bases, with 9 bases sitting between them. The CDR3 is made up of 13 amino acids. CDR1 and CDR2 (germline): DFQATT, SNEGSKA (reference sequence). TCRdb called the PCR reads again in MiXCR, with one record for every CDR3 protein. The sample has roughly 300,000 distinct CDR3 sequences; roughly 23% are singletons. V is TRBV20-1 and J is TRBJ1-5; D is unclear. Sequenced material: naive CD8+ T cells from blood, with Jurkat cell RNA spiked in. Subset described: FACS-sorted CD8+CD4-CCR7+CD45RA+ naive T cells. This TCR was sampled from a human donor in good health. Some libraries in this study had Jurkat cell RNA spiked in. CDR3 sequence: CSASTGYNQPQHF. Written as DNA, the CDR3 is TGCAGTGCTAGTACGGGGTACAATCAGCCCCAGCATTTT.